This T cell receptor beta chain was sequenced during a study of T cell changes during pregnancy in multiple sclerosis (dated by TCRdb to between 2018 and 2021). For the study in its entirety: The study examined how the T cell repertoire changed over the course of pregnancy in women with multiple sclerosis.

From its cysteine to its phenylalanine, the CDR3 spans 13 amino acids. Just CDR3 DNA is preserved here, 39 bases in frame from base 1. V drops 4 bases and J drops 1 base, leaving 7 bases in between. Looking up the germline V gene (reference sequence) yields CDR1 WNHNN and CDR2 SYGVQD. With regard to this clone: The specificity of this receptor is unknown. No base quality values were provided; no much bigger clone lies one nucleotide off.

The receptor library was made with the immunoSEQ multiplex PCR assay. Sourced from immuneACCESS, this table was stored by TCRdb with only in-frame sequences that have V and J called. A share of the clones is absent; for the studies checked, an unresolved V gene accounts for under half, and the remainder has no known explanation. This sample has 50,000 to 65,000 clones in its table, and roughly 92% of those were observed once. The biggest ten clones account for around 3% of the sample. Source: CD8+ T cells from peripheral blood mononuclear cells, taken in the second trimester of pregnancy. The sequence derives from a female donor with multiple sclerosis, enrolled in a pregnancy study. The receptor chain draws on TRBV10-1 and TRBJ1-1, with no reliable assignment of the D segment. The CDR3 corresponds to CASSAGGNTEAFF. Read as DNA, the sequence is TGCGCCAGCAGTGCGGGAGGGAACACTGAAGCTTTCTTT.